The 25 T cell receptor beta chains presented below share a single source sample, sequenced in a study of shared clonotypes between healthy human individuals. TCRdb's copy holds only in-frame clones and misses some; the assay was immunoSEQ multiplex PCR. The data contain some 200,000 clones, 65% of them seen just once; the ten biggest clones take up over 8.5%. Source material: memory CD4+ T cells sorted from blood. Subset defined: CD45RA-negative fraction. These receptors all come from a young man in good health.

This clone was recorded only once. This chain connects TRBV20-1 to TRBJ2-5; the D gene is possibly TRBD2 (5 bases). Looked up from germline, CDR1 is DFQATT and CDR2 is SNEGSKA (reference sequence). Trimming took 5 bases from V and 14 from J, leaving 18 bases between them. The CDR3 loop spans 11 amino acids. The CDR3 DNA is TGCAGTGCTCCAAATATAGCGTTCAGATACTTC. As protein: CSAPNIAFRYF.

The V call is TRBV7-2, the J call TRBJ2-7, with 8 bases fitting TRBD1. The CDR3 is 16 residues long. Germline trimming cut 6 bases from V and 7 bases from J; bases unmatched to any gene: 17. Germline lookup yields CDR1 SGHTA and CDR2 FQGNSA. In nucleotides, the CDR3 is TGTGCCAGCAGAGCAAACCAGGGGGCGCTCACGGGGGAGCAGTACTTC. Translating gives CASRANQGALTGEQYF.

This clone showed up many times. The gene calls are TRBV5-1 and TRBJ2-5; 9 bases are a match to TRBD2. Germline V CDR1 and CDR2: SGHRS, YFSETQ. The CDR3 has 16 residues. Trimming cost V 0 bases and J 5 bases; bases outside gene matches: 8. CDR3 DNA sequence: TGCGCCAGCAGCTTGGGAGTTGGCGGGAGGGCGGAGACCCAGTACTTC. As protein: CASSLGVGGRAETQYF.

J is TRBJ1-2 and V is TRBV5-1; D might be TRBD1 (6 bases). CDR1 SGHRS and CDR2 YFSETQ come from the germline V gene. V lost 5 bases, J lost 0 bases, and 11 bases lay in between. CDR3 length: 14 amino acids. The DNA for the CDR3 is TGCGCCAGCAGATCGACAGGTACTAACTATGGCTACACCTTC. Encoded protein: CASRSTGTNYGYTF.

V is TRBV5-1 and J is TRBJ2-3; the match to TRBD2 covers 8 bases. The germline V gene has CDR1 SGHRS and CDR2 YFSETQ. The CDR3 loop spans 15 amino acids. Trimming took 2 bases from V and 4 from J; bases not matched to a gene: 6. In DNA, the CDR3 is TGCGCCAGCAGCTTCGGGACTAGAGGCGCAGATACGCAGTATTTT. Its translation is CASSFGTRGADTQYF.

The chain employs TRBV18 and TRBJ2-1; 11 positions agree with TRBD2. Germline V gives CDR1 KGHSH, CDR2 LQKENI. CDR3 length equals 15 residues. J lost 2 bases, V lost 3 bases, and 0 bases had no gene match. The CDR3 reads CASSPGLAAYNEQFF. Written as DNA, the CDR3 is TGTGCCAGCTCACCGGGACTAGCGGCCTACAATGAGCAGTTCTTC.

This clone was counted only a few times. The chain couples TRBV5-1 to TRBJ1-2; 8 bases agree with TRBD1. This CDR3 is built from 15 residues. Germline loops: CDR1 SGHRS, CDR2 YFSETQ. V shed 3 bases, J shed 3 bases, and the junction held 7 bases outside the gene matches. The CDR3 region is CASSSRTGLDYGYTF. As DNA, the CDR3 is TGCGCCAGCAGCTCCCGGACAGGGTTGGACTATGGCTACACCTTC.

The V gene is TRBV5-6, the J gene TRBJ2-3; 8 bases align to TRBD2. This CDR3 region has 15 residues. Germline CDR1 is SGHDT and CDR2 is YYEEEE. With V trimmed by 5 bases and J by 5 bases, 10 bases remained unmatched. DNA of the CDR3: TGTGCCAGCAGGACCCGGGCGGGAGGAGAAGATACGCAGTATTTT. Translation gives CASRTRAGGEDTQYF.

V is TRBV10-2 and J is TRBJ1-2; perhaps TRBD1 as D (6 bases). V was clipped by 8 bases and J by 3 bases, with 16 bases between them. The germline CDR1 and CDR2 sequences are WSHSY and SAAADI. The CDR3 has 14 amino acids. The CDR3 here is CASGSQGRDYGYTF. Written as DNA, the CDR3 is TGCGCCAGCGGGTCACAGGGAAGGGACTATGGCTACACCTTC.

This clone has a count of ten or more. The V gene is TRBV2, the J gene TRBJ1-5; D unclear. CDR1 and CDR2 (germline): SNHLY, FYNNEI. This CDR3 spans 12 amino acids. The V end was cut by 5 bases, the J end by 4 bases, with 6 bases between. CDR3 bases: TGTGCCAGCAGTCTACGTAATCAGCCCCAGCATTTT. Protein sequence: CASSLRNQPQHF. The full variable domain, rest sourced from reference TRBV2 and TRBJ1-5, is EPEVTQTPSHQVTQMGQEVILRCVPISNHLYFYWYRQILGQKVEFLVSFYNNEISEKSEIFDDQFSVERPDGSNFTLKIRSTKLEDSAMYFCASSLRNQPQHFGDGTRLSIL.

The chain has TRBV7-8 and TRBJ2-1; maybe TRBD2 (9 bases). The V end was cut by 5 bases, the J end by 5 bases, with 31 bases between. The CDR3 has 20 residues. Per germline, CDR1 SGHVS and CDR2 FQNEAQ. This CDR3 reads CASSHPRDRNRLAVNNEQFF. The CDR3 bases are TGTGCCAGCAGCCACCCGAGGGACAGGAACCGACTAGCGGTAAACAATGAGCAGTTCTTC.

The chain carries TRBV30 and TRBJ2-2; D uncertain. Trimming took 2 bases from V and 0 from J, leaving 4 bases between them. This CDR3 region has 13 residues. CDR1 and CDR2 (germline): GTSNPN, SVGIG (reference sequence). The CDR3: CAWSLTNTGELFF. CDR3 bases: TGTGCCTGGAGTCTGACGAACACCGGGGAGCTGTTTTTT. The whole variable domain, filled in from reference TRBV30 and TRBJ2-2, reads SQTIHQWPATLVQPVGSPLSLECTVEGTSNPNLYWYRQAAGRGLQLLFYSVGIGQISSEVPQNLSASRPQDRQFILSSKKLLLSDSGFYLCAWSLTNTGELFFGEGSRLTVL.

This chain links TRBV20-1 with TRBJ1-3, with unresolved D. The CDR3 is made up of 11 amino acids. The V gene's germline CDR1 is DFQATT and CDR2 SNEGSKA (reference sequence). V lost 6 bases to trimming and J lost 13 bases, with 16 bases between them. The CDR3 here is CSAPLLNGIYF. CDR3 sequence (DNA): TGCAGTGCACCCCTCCTTAATGGGATATATTTT.

The chain is built from TRBV28 and TRBJ2-7, with unresolved D. Per germline, CDR1 MDHEN and CDR2 SYDVKM. CDR3 length: 14 residues. Trimming took off 2 bases at V and 3 bases at J, with 11 bases between the two ends. DNA of the CDR3: TGTGCCAGCAGTTTAAGGACGTTAGTCTACGAGCAGTACTTC. Residues: CASSLRTLVYEQYF.

The CDR3 loop is CASSAGRGRPNTQYF. The CDR3 nucleotides are TGTGCCAGCAGTGCCGGCAGGGGGAGACCCAATACGCAGTATTTT. This sequence joins TRBV6-1 and TRBJ2-3; TRBD1 matches 7 bases. Looked up from germline, CDR1 is MNHNS and CDR2 is SASEGT. V dropped 4 bases and J dropped 7; count of bases not matched to a gene: 11. The CDR3 sequence is 15 residues long.

The gene calls are TRBV7-9 and TRBJ2-7; 8 bases match TRBD2. Trimming removed 2 bases from V and 3 bases from J; junction bases left unmatched: 6. The V gene's germline CDR1 is SEHNR and CDR2 FQNEAQ (reference sequence). This CDR3 comprises 15 residues. CDR3 region: CASSLTGLDLYEQYF. The DNA for the CDR3 is TGTGCCAGCAGCTTAACGGGACTAGATCTCTACGAGCAGTACTTC.

CDR3 bases: TGTGCCAGCAGCTTACGGGCATTCGCAGATACGCAGTATTTT. Translation: CASSLRAFADTQYF. The gene calls are TRBV7-2 and TRBJ2-3; D ambiguous. CDR1 is SGHTA and CDR2 is FQGNSA in the germline V gene. The CDR3 runs 14 residues. Deletions cut 2 bases from V and 4 bases from J, with 10 bases between.

The chain links TRBV6-6 to TRBJ2-1; D may be TRBD2 (6 bases). Germline-derived CDR1 and CDR2 are MNHNY and SVGAGI (reference sequence). This CDR3 region has 13 residues. V was clipped by 6 bases and J by 8 bases, with 14 bases between them. CDR3 DNA sequence: TGTGCCAGCAGCCTCCTAGGAGGGGATGAGCAGTTCTTC. It encodes CASSLLGGDEQFF.

The CDR3, as DNA: TGTGCCAGCAGCAAAGGTACGGGGACCCACACAGATACGCAGTATTTT. Its protein product is CASSKGTGTHTDTQYF. The chain uses TRBV21-1 and TRBJ2-3. TRBV21-1 is a pseudogene. This CDR3 contains 16 residues.

This clone has a handful of counts. V usage is TRBV5-1 and J usage is TRBJ2-1; TRBD1 matches 7 bases. This CDR3 region has 15 residues. Germline CDR1 SGHRS, CDR2 YFSETQ. V lost 4 bases to trimming and J lost 4 bases; unmatched junction nucleotides: 8. DNA of the CDR3: TGCGCCAGCAGCATCGGGACAGATTTTTACAATGAGCAGTTCTTC. Protein product: CASSIGTDFYNEQFF.

About this clone: The same CDR3 also results from other DNA sequences found in this sample. The rearrangement joins TRBV7-2 to TRBJ2-1; 8 bases align to TRBD2. V trimming: 1 base; J trimming: 1 base; junction bases outside the gene matches: 3. The CDR3 has 16 residues. Germline CDR1 reads SGHTA; CDR2 reads FQGNSA. CDR3 protein: CASSLVSGSSYNEQFF. The CDR3 bases are TGTGCCAGCAGCTTAGTAAGCGGGAGTTCCTACAATGAGCAGTTCTTC. The whole variable domain, remainder taken from reference TRBV7-2 and TRBJ2-1, is GAGVSQSPSNKVTEKGKDVELRCDPISGHTALYWYRQSLGQGLEFLIYFQGNSAPDKSGLPSDRFSAERTGGSVSTLTIQRTQQEDSAVYLCASSLVSGSSYNEQFFGPGTRLTVL.

To note about this clone: The junction departs from the called germline gene at one end, perhaps through a read error. The chain has TRBV10-2 and TRBJ1-5; D is ambiguous. The V gene's germline CDR1 is WSHSY and CDR2 SAAADI. This CDR3 is built from 13 residues. CDR3 in DNA: TGCGCCAGCAGAGAGTATAGCAATCAGCCCCAGCATTTT. Translation gives CASREYSNQPQHF.

The rearrangement uses TRBV9 and TRBJ1-4; a possible D gene is TRBD1 (5 bases). The CDR3 contains 14 residues. Germline assignment: CDR1 SGDLS and CDR2 YYNGEE. Trimming left V 2 bases short and J 3 bases short, with 8 bases between. CDR3 bases: TGTGCCAGCAGCGTTGGGGCCTCTAATGAAAAACTGTTTTTT. It encodes CASSVGASNEKLFF.

This chain connects TRBV19 to TRBJ2-5; 10 nucleotides align to TRBD2. The CDR3 totals 15 residues. Germline trimming cut 5 bases from V and 4 bases from J; bases unmatched to any gene: 7. Germline V gene sequence: CDR1 LNHDA, CDR2 SQIVND (reference sequence). The CDR3 nucleotides are TGTGCCAGTAGTTCTAGCGGGAGAGAACTAGAGACCCAGTACTTC. Translation: CASSSSGRELETQYF.

This chain links TRBV13 with TRBJ2-2, with 10 nucleotides matching TRBD1. CDR1 is PRHDT and CDR2 is FYEKMQ in the germline V gene (reference sequence). Trimming cost V 4 bases and J 6 bases; bases outside gene matches: 17. The CDR3 totals 19 residues. CDR3 residues: CASSSRVGQGKIWAGELFF. DNA of the CDR3: TGTGCCAGCAGCTCCAGAGTGGGACAGGGGAAAATATGGGCCGGGGAGCTGTTTTTT.